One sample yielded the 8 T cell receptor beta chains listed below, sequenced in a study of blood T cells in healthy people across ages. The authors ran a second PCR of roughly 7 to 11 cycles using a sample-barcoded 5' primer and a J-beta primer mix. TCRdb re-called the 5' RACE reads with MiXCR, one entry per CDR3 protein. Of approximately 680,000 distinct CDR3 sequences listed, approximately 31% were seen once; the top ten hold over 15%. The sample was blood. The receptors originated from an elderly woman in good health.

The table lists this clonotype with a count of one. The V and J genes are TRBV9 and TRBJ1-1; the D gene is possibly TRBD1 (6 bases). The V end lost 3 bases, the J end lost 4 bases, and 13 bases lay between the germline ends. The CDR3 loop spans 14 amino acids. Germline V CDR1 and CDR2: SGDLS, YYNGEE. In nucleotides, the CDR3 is TGTGCCAGCAGCGGGATCGGGGGCAGCACTGAAGCTTTCTTT. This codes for CASSGIGGSTEAFF.

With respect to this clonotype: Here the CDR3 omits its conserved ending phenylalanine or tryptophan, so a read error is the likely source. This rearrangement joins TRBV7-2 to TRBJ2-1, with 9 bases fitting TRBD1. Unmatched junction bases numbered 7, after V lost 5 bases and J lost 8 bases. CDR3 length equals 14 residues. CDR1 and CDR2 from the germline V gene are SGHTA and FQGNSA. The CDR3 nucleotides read TGTGCCAGCAGCGCCGGGACAGGGTTGGATGAGCAGTTCTCC. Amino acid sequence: CASSAGTGLDEQFS.

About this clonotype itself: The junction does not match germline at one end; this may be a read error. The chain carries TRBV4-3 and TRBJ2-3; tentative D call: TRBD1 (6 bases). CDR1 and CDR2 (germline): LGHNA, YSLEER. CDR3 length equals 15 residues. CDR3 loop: CASSQDRQGSDTQCF. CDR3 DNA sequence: TGCGCCAGCAGTCAAGATAGGCAGGGGTCGGATACGCAGTGTTTT.

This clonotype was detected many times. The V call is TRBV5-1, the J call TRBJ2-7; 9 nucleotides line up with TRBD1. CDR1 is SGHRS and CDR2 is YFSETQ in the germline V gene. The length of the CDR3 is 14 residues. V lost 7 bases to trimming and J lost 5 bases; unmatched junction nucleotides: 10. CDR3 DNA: TGCGCCAGCTCCTCCGGGACAGGGATAAACGAGCAGTACTTC. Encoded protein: CASSSGTGINEQYF.

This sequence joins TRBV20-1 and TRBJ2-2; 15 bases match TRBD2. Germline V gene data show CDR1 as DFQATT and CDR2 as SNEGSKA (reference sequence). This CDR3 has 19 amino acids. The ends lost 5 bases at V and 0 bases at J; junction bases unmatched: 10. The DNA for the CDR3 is TGCAGTGCTCCGGGCGGGACTAGCGGGGGGCCAACGAACACCGGGGAGCTGTTTTTT. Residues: CSAPGGTSGGPTNTGELFF.

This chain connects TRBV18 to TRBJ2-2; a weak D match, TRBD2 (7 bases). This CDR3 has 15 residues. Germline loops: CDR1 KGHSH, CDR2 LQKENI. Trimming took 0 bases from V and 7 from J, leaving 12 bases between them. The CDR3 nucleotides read TGTGCCAGCTCACCACCGCGGGGGCCTGGCGGGGAGCTGTTTTTT. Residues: CASSPPRGPGGELFF. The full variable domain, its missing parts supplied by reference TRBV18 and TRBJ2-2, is NAGVMQNPRHLVRRRGQEARLRCSPMKGHSHVYWYRQLPEEGLKFMVYLQKENIIDESGMPKERFSAEFPKEGPSILRIQQVVRGDSAAYFCASSPPRGPGGELFFGEGSRLTVL.

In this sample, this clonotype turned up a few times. The CDR3 sequence is CASRLRANTEAFF. The DNA of the CDR3 is TGTGCCAGCAGGCTCAGGGCGAACACTGAAGCTTTCTTT. The rearrangement links TRBV6-1 to TRBJ1-1, with D possibly matching TRBD1 (5 bases). Trimming removed 6 bases from V and 1 base from J, with 9 bases in between. This CDR3 has 13 residues. Germline loops: CDR1 MNHNS, CDR2 SASEGT.

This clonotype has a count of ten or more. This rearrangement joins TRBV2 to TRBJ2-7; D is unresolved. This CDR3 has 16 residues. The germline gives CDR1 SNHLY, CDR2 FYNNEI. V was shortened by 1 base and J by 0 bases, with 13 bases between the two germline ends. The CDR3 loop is CASSEGRGKFSYEQYF. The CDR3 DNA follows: TGTGCCAGCAGTGAAGGAAGAGGCAAATTCTCCTACGAGCAGTACTTC.